This T cell receptor beta chain was captured by sequencing in a study of blood T cell repertoires in COVID-19. Study summary: Collection of acute and convalescent COVID-19 samples took place in the United States, Italy and Spain. PBMCs, B-cell-depleted T cells, or T cells were the source of the cDNA or gDNA that made up the material.

The V gene's germline CDR1 is SQVTM and CDR2 ANQGSEA. This CDR3 comprises 12 residues. Trimming took off 3 bases at V and 3 bases at J, with 8 bases between the two ends. Original processing notes: For nucleated cells, counts were estimated from reference gene primer amplification. TCRdb keeps only in-frame clones here, not all; method: immunoSEQ multiplex PCR. V, J and clone size derive from that table, while D and trimming were established from the DNA sequence. The repertoire consists of under 75,000 clones, with about 91% occurring once and the leading ten covering roughly 20%. The source is a woman aged 80 or over with active COVID-19. Sample: peripheral blood. This chain links TRBV29-1 with TRBJ1-1; no clear D. In nucleotides, the CDR3 is TGCAGCGTTGACGCGGTGGACACTGAAGCTTTCTTT. It is translated as CSVDAVDTEAFF.